One and the same sample provided the 13 T cell receptor beta chains below, sequenced in a study of blood T cell repertoires in COVID-19. Sequencing used immunoSEQ multiplex PCR; TCRdb keeps in-frame clones, though not all of them. The sample has just over 85,000 clones, roughly 87% seen once. The specimen sequenced was peripheral blood. The receptors shown here come from a man aged 45-65 years with acute or convalescent COVID-19.

This chain links TRBV2 with TRBJ2-2, with TRBD2 matching over 13 bases. Germline CDR1 and CDR2: SNHLY and FYNNEI. The CDR3 sequence is 17 residues long. The ends lost 6 bases at V and 5 bases at J; junction bases unmatched: 9. CDR3 coding DNA: TGTGCCAGCAGAAAGACTAGCGGGGGGATTGGTACCGGGGAGCTGTTTTTT. The encoded protein is CASRKTSGGIGTGELFF.

V and J are TRBV6-1 and TRBJ1-2; the D is unclear. Germline V gives CDR1 MNHNS, CDR2 SASEGT. The CDR3 spans 11 residues. Trimming pared 5 bases from V and 13 bases from J, leaving 14 bases between. CDR3 bases: TGTGCCAGCAGTCCCCGTCCTCTGCGCACCTTC. Residues: CASSPRPLRTF.

The J gene is TRBJ2-1, the V gene TRBV5-6, with D maybe TRBD2 (6 bases). V lost 0 bases to trimming and J lost 8 bases, with 15 bases between them. This CDR3 contains 15 residues. The germline gives CDR1 SGHDT, CDR2 YYEEEE. The CDR3 is CASSLGDFGFYEQFF. The CDR3, as DNA: TGTGCCAGCAGCTTGGGGGACTTCGGCTTTTATGAGCAGTTCTTC.

The gene calls are TRBV6-6 and TRBJ2-3; 11 nucleotides align to TRBD2. The CDR3 is 15 residues long. From germline, CDR1 is MNHNY and CDR2 SVGAGI (reference sequence). V lost 6 bases, J lost 5 bases, and 7 bases stayed unmatched. The CDR3 loop is CASSGTSGTIDTQYF. The CDR3 DNA follows: TGTGCCAGCAGCGGGACTAGCGGAACTATAGATACGCAGTATTTT.

The gene calls are TRBV3-1 (or the pseudogene TRBV3-2) and TRBJ2-3; TRBD2 matches at 7 bases. The CDR3 covers 16 residues. V lost 0 bases to trimming and J lost 2 bases; unmatched junction nucleotides: 5. Germline CDR1 LGHDT, CDR2 YNNKEL (reference sequence). CDR3 in DNA: TGTGCCAGCAGCCAAGACCCGGGACTATCCACAGATACGCAGTATTTT. It translates to CASSQDPGLSTDTQYF.

This chain connects TRBV5-1 to TRBJ2-5, with a possible D match to TRBD2 (6 bases). The V end was cut by 2 bases, the J end by 5 bases, with 19 bases between. This CDR3 has 16 amino acids. The germline V gene encodes CDR1 SGHRS and CDR2 YFSETQ. The CDR3 DNA follows: TGCGCCAGCAGCTTCGGGGGACCAGCCCTAGGCGAGACCCAGTACTTC. This encodes CASSFGGPALGETQYF.

The J gene is TRBJ2-3, the V gene TRBV5-4; 11 bases fit TRBD1. With V trimmed by 4 bases and J by 4 bases, 11 bases remained unmatched. Germline loops: CDR1 SGHNT, CDR2 YYREEE (reference sequence). The CDR3 consists of 17 residues. Here the CDR3 reads CASSGPPPGQGADTQYF. The CDR3 region has the DNA TGTGCCAGCAGCGGACCCCCACCGGGACAGGGGGCAGATACGCAGTATTTT.

The gene calls are TRBV5-1 and TRBJ2-7; a possible D gene is TRBD2 (6 bases). The CDR3 contains 15 residues. CDR1 and CDR2 (germline): SGHRS, YFSETQ. V gave up 0 bases and J gave up 5 bases, with 15 bases separating them. The CDR3 DNA reads TGCGCCAGCAGCTTGGACGGGGGAAGTAGCAACGAGCAGTACGTC. Its translation is CASSLDGGSSNEQYV.

CDR3 DNA sequence: TGCGCCAGCAGCTTGGAGGGGCGAGTGGGCACAGATACGCAGTATTTT. It encodes CASSLEGRVGTDTQYF. This chain uses TRBV5-1 with TRBJ2-3, with a possible D match to TRBD1 (5 bases). The CDR3 runs to 16 residues. Trimming left V 0 bases short and J 1 base short, with 12 bases between. The V gene's germline CDR1 is SGHRS and CDR2 YFSETQ.

V and J are TRBV7-2 and TRBJ2-7; no firm D call. Germline V CDR1 and CDR2: SGHTA, FQGNSA. Between the trimmed V and J ends, which lost 1 base and 0 bases, there was a span of 7 bases. The CDR3 covers 14 residues. The CDR3 DNA is TGTGCCAGCAGCTTAGACAGATACTCCTACGAGCAGTACTTC. This gives the protein CASSLDRYSYEQYF.

V and J are TRBV2 and TRBJ1-1; D may be TRBD1 (5 bases). Deletions cut 8 bases from V and 4 bases from J, with 23 bases between. The CDR3 extends over 16 amino acids. The germline CDR1 and CDR2 sequences are SNHLY and FYNNEI. CDR3 coding DNA: TGTGCCAGCCCCCTCGGGGGAGGGACCCCGAGCACTGAAGCTTTCTTT. It translates to CASPLGGGTPSTEAFF.

The chain couples TRBV19 to TRBJ2-5; 8 bases match TRBD1. Germline CDR1 reads LNHDA; CDR2 reads SQIVND (reference sequence). The CDR3 runs 14 residues. The trim removed 4 bases at V and 4 bases at J, leaving 5 bases unmatched. The DNA of the CDR3 is TGTGCCAGTAGTAACAGGGGGTTGGGAGAGACCCAGTACTTC. Its translation is CASSNRGLGETQYF.

The chain joins TRBV7-3 to TRBJ2-2; 9 positions agree with TRBD2. The germline V gene has CDR1 SGHTA and CDR2 FQGTGA. The CDR3 contains 14 residues. The V and J ends lost 5 bases and 5 bases, in that order; junction bases with no gene match: 3. For the CDR3, the DNA is TGTGCCAGCAGCCCCGGACTAGCGACCGGGGAGCTGTTTTTT. Translated, it gives CASSPGLATGELFF.